One T cell receptor (beta chain) is described in this entry. Every bit of the isolated RNA underwent reverse transcription, so sequencing read expressed TCRB transcripts. Using immunoSEQ multiplex PCR, the repertoire was profiled, and TCRdb retains in-frame clones only, with some absent. The table includes 90,000 to 110,000 clones, roughly 40% detected once. CD45RO/CCR7/CD25/CD127/CD95/CD27 separated CD4+ naive, central memory, regulatory and stem cell-like memory cells by sorting. The data originate from a study of beta chain features in type 1 diabetes. The CDR3 has 14 residues. Germline loops: CDR1 LNHNV, CDR2 YYDKDF (reference sequence). V lost 1 base, J lost 4 bases, and 8 bases lay in between.

The TCR comes from a woman between 18 and 29 years old in good health. Sequencing was done on a sample of stem cell memory CD4+ T cells from blood. This sequence joins TRBV15 and TRBJ2-1; D might be TRBD2 (5 bases). The CDR3 bases are TGTGCCACCAGCAGAGGAGCGGCATACAATGAGCAGTTCTTC. Translated, it gives CATSRGAAYNEQFF.